One and the same sample provided the 28 T cell receptor beta chains below, sequenced in a study of blood T cells in healthy people across ages. Then a second PCR, running roughly 7 to 11 cycles, was carried out with a sample-barcoded 5' primer and a J-beta primer mix. Using its own MiXCR run on the 5' RACE reads, TCRdb lists one record per CDR3 protein. The table includes 1.8 million or so distinct CDR3 sequences, roughly two fifths detected once. The sequencing input was blood. These receptor sequences come from a human donor in good health.

This clonotype was seen a few times. The V and J genes are TRBV30 and TRBJ2-7; TRBD1 agrees at 7 bases. Germline trimming cut 2 bases from V and 2 bases from J; bases unmatched to any gene: 3. CDR3 length: 13 amino acids. CDR1 is GTSNPN, CDR2 SVGIG, per germline (reference sequence). The CDR3 loop reads CAWSRDSTYEQYF. The CDR3 coding sequence is TGTGCCTGGAGTAGGGACAGCACCTACGAGCAGTACTTC.

This clonotype was seen only a few times. This chain uses TRBV7-2 with TRBJ2-1; no reliable D call. Trimming shortened V by 5 bases and J by 0 bases, and 11 bases separated the two germline ends. The CDR3 extends over 15 amino acids. The V gene's germline CDR1 is SGHTA and CDR2 FQGNSA. CDR3 amino acids: CASSLGSASYNEQFF. The CDR3 DNA reads TGTGCCAGCAGCCTTGGATCGGCCTCCTACAATGAGCAGTTCTTC.

The chain couples TRBV4-1 to TRBJ2-1; 8 positions agree with TRBD2. The CDR3 is made up of 16 amino acids. The germline CDR1 and CDR2 sequences are MGHRA and YSYEKL. J lost 8 bases, V lost 4 bases, and 13 bases had no gene match. CDR3 in amino acids: CASSLPSGPNRDEQFF. The CDR3, as DNA: TGCGCCAGCAGCCTACCTAGCGGGCCGAACCGGGATGAGCAGTTCTTC.

The gene calls are TRBV27 and TRBJ1-5, with a tentative D call TRBD1 (5 bases). CDR3 length: 14 amino acids. Germline-derived CDR1 and CDR2 are MNHEY and SMNVEV (reference sequence). Trimming removed 0 bases at V and 6 bases at J, with 9 bases between. CDR3 region: CASSLSPGTQPQHF. The CDR3 DNA follows: TGTGCCAGCAGTTTATCTCCCGGGACTCAGCCCCAGCATTTT.

This clonotype was counted a few times. The chain combines TRBV11-1 with TRBJ1-1; D unresolved. From germline, CDR1 is SGHAT and CDR2 FQDESV (reference sequence). V lost 3 bases to trimming and J lost 4 bases, with 9 bases between them. The CDR3 covers 13 residues. This chain's CDR3 is CASSLEAGTEAFF. DNA of the CDR3: TGTGCCAGCAGCTTGGAGGCGGGCACTGAAGCTTTCTTT.

This clonotype was recorded many times. The chain carries TRBV12-5 and TRBJ2-7; 8 positions match TRBD2. Germline lookup yields CDR1 LGHNT and CDR2 FRNRAP. Unmatched junction bases numbered 1, after V lost 3 bases and J lost 0 bases. This CDR3 has 14 amino acids. The CDR3 loop reads CASGFSGNSYEQYF. In DNA form, the CDR3 reads TGTGCTAGTGGTTTTAGCGGGAACTCCTACGAGCAGTACTTC. The whole variable domain, remainder taken from reference TRBV12-5 and TRBJ2-7, is DARVTQTPRHKVTEMGQEVTMRCQPILGHNTVFWYRQTMMQGLELLAYFRNRAPLDDSGMPKDRFSAEMPDATLATLKIQPSEPRDSAVYFCASGFSGNSYEQYFGPGTRLTVT.

This clonotype was counted ten times or more. The chain carries TRBV2 and TRBJ1-2; D remains ambiguous. Germline V gene lookup returns CDR1 SNHLY and CDR2 FYNNEI. This CDR3 spans 12 amino acids. Trimming took off 4 bases at V and 2 bases at J, with 5 bases between the two ends. The CDR3 DNA reads TGTGCCAGCAGTGTCGAGAACTATGGCTACACCTTC. Encoded protein: CASSVENYGYTF.

V gene TRBV7-2 combines with J gene TRBJ2-1, with D possibly being TRBD2 (7 bases). Trimming pared 5 bases from V and 6 bases from J, leaving 17 bases between. The CDR3 is 15 amino acids. Per germline, CDR1 SGHTA and CDR2 FQGNSA. In DNA form, the CDR3 reads TGTGCCAGCAGCCAACACTCGGGGGGCCCCAATGAGCAGTTCTTC. Its translation: CASSQHSGGPNEQFF. Full variable domain (outside the CDR3, taken from reference TRBV7-2 and TRBJ2-1): GAGVSQSPSNKVTEKGKDVELRCDPISGHTALYWYRQSLGQGLEFLIYFQGNSAPDKSGLPSDRFSAERTGGSVSTLTIQRTQQEDSAVYLCASSQHSGGPNEQFFGPGTRLTVL.

The chain uses TRBV7-9 and TRBJ1-4; D gene ambiguous. Germline V gives CDR1 SEHNR, CDR2 FQNEAQ (reference sequence). V was pared by 5 bases and J by 4 bases, with 11 bases between. The CDR3 covers 14 residues. The CDR3 sequence is CASSLDMSNEKLFF. CDR3 sequence (DNA): TGTGCCAGCAGCCTCGACATGAGTAATGAAAAACTGTTTTTT.

The chain joins TRBV6-5 to TRBJ1-5, with 7 bases identical to TRBD1. From germline, CDR1 is MNHEY and CDR2 SVGAGI. With 6 bases clipped from V and 2 bases from J, the junction kept 10 bases outside the gene matches. CDR3 length: 16 residues. The CDR3 protein is CASSPDRDDGNQPQHF. Written as DNA, the CDR3 is TGTGCCAGCAGCCCTGACAGGGATGATGGCAATCAGCCCCAGCATTTT.

This clonotype was seen more than once but under ten times. The chain joins TRBV7-2 to TRBJ2-5; D ambiguous. From germline, CDR1 is SGHTA and CDR2 FQGNSA. Trimming left V 3 bases short and J 2 bases short, with 13 bases between. The CDR3 loop spans 15 amino acids. CDR3 sequence (DNA): TGTGCCAGCAGCTTTAACTTGAGACTTCAAGAGACCCAGTACTTC. Its translation: CASSFNLRLQETQYF.

Ten or more counts support this clonotype. The chain has TRBV5-1 and TRBJ2-7; D could derive from TRBD1 or TRBD2 (5 bases each). The germline V and J ends were trimmed by 0 bases and 0 bases, with 16 bases remaining between them. From germline, CDR1 is SGHRS and CDR2 YFSETQ. The CDR3 has 17 amino acids. The CDR3 DNA sequence: TGCGCCAGCAGCTTGGACGGATGGGACGACCTCTCCTACGAGCAGTACTTC. Translation: CASSLDGWDDLSYEQYF.

A word on this clonotype: One junction end does not reproduce the germline sequence, and a read error may be involved. The chain has TRBV27 and TRBJ1-2; D might be TRBD1 (5 bases). CDR3 length: 14 amino acids. CDR1 is MNHEY, CDR2 SMNVEV, per germline (reference sequence). The CDR3 DNA sequence: TGTGCCGGCAGCTCCGGGGGAAACGTCTATGGCTACACCTTC. Protein sequence: CAGSSGGNVYGYTF.

V gene TRBV4-3 combines with J gene TRBJ2-7, with D perhaps TRBD1 (6 bases). The CDR3 length is 18 residues. Trimming took off 2 bases at V and 7 bases at J, with 27 bases between the two ends. The V gene's germline CDR1 is LGHNA and CDR2 YSLEER. The CDR3 coding sequence is TGCGCCAGCAGCCAAAAGCCCTTACAGGGTGAGGGGGTGGATGAGCAGTACTTC. Amino acid sequence: CASSQKPLQGEGVDEQYF.

This clonotype has only one observation. The gene calls are TRBV4-1 and TRBJ2-1; D is ambiguous. Germline CDR1 is MGHRA and CDR2 is YSYEKL. The CDR3 runs to 16 residues. The germline V and J ends were trimmed by 6 bases and 13 bases, with 28 bases remaining between them. Here the CDR3 reads CASSSDMGPREETQFF. The CDR3 bases are TGCGCCAGCAGTTCCGACATGGGCCCTAGGGAAGAGACCCAGTTCTTC.

The chain links TRBV9 to TRBJ2-6; D not certain. V shed 0 bases and J shed 1 base, with 11 bases lying between them. The germline gives CDR1 SGDLS, CDR2 YYNGEE. This CDR3 has 17 amino acids. CDR3 in DNA: TGTGCCAGCAGCGTAGAGAGCAGTCCATCTGGGGCCAACGTCCTGACTTTC. Translation: CASSVESSPSGANVLTF.

Concerning this clonotype: At one end, the junction sequence differs from germline, possibly due to a read error. This rearrangement joins TRBV7-6 to TRBJ1-3; D perhaps matches TRBD1 (5 bases). Looked up from germline, CDR1 is SGHVS and CDR2 is FNYEAQ. The length of the CDR3 is 18 residues. For the CDR3, the DNA is TGTGCCAGCAGCTTAGATTTGGCAGGGCCCTACTCTGGAAACACCAGATATTTT. Translating it yields CASSLDLAGPYSGNTRYF.

In its sample, this clonotype was seen a few times. The rearrangement links TRBV5-1 to TRBJ1-1, with D unclear. Germline V CDR1 and CDR2: SGHRS, YFSETQ. V shed 4 bases and J shed 10 bases, with 23 bases lying between them. The CDR3 has 15 residues. Here the CDR3 DNA reads TGCGCCAGCAGCGAGGAGGGAGGAAGGTATTCGGGAGCTTTCTTT. This gives the protein CASSEEGGRYSGAFF.

The V gene is TRBV12-3 or TRBV12-4, the J gene TRBJ1-2; D perhaps matches TRBD1 (5 bases). V was pared by 5 bases and J by 1 base, with 14 bases between. This CDR3 spans 15 amino acids. Here the CDR3 DNA reads TGTGCCAGCAGTAAATGGGGCCAACTTAACTATGGCTACACCTTC. Protein sequence: CASSKWGQLNYGYTF.

The V and J genes are TRBV12-5 and TRBJ2-7, with 9 positions matching TRBD1. Trimming removed 6 bases from V and 3 bases from J; junction bases left unmatched: 6. This CDR3 has 14 amino acids. Germline V gene data show CDR1 as LGHNT and CDR2 as FRNRAP. The CDR3 DNA sequence: TGTGCTAGTGGAGCCGGGACAGGGATCTACGAGCAGTACTTC. Its protein product is CASGAGTGIYEQYF.

Turning to this clonotype: Sequence at one end of the junction differs from germline and may be a read error. The chain couples TRBV9 to TRBJ1-2; D may be TRBD1 (5 bases). This CDR3 is built from 14 residues. Per the germline V gene, CDR1 is SGDLS and CDR2 is YYNGEE. DNA of the CDR3: TGTGCCAGCAGCCTCTCAGGGACTCTGTATGACTACACCTTC. It is translated as CASSLSGTLYDYTF.

The genes are TRBV7-3 and TRBJ1-2; TRBD1 agrees at 7 bases. CDR3 length: 13 amino acids. Germline V gene data show CDR1 as SGHTA and CDR2 as FQGTGA. J lost 6 bases, V lost 5 bases, and 6 bases had no gene match. The CDR3 nucleotides read TGTGCCAGCAGCCCTACAGGGGATCATGGCTACACCTTC. Translating gives CASSPTGDHGYTF.

In this sample, this clonotype turned up many times. The chain combines TRBV5-1 with TRBJ2-1; TRBD2 agrees at 11 bases. The CDR3 loop spans 16 amino acids. Germline lookup yields CDR1 SGHRS and CDR2 YFSETQ. Losses at the gene ends were 2 bases for V and 2 bases for J; bases not matched to a gene: 3. CDR3 in DNA: TGCGCCAGCAGCTTTTCTAGCGGGGGGCCCTACAATGAGCAGTTCTTC. It yields the protein CASSFSSGGPYNEQFF.

The chain employs TRBV20-1 and TRBJ1-2; D is ambiguous. CDR3 size: 14 residues. The germline V gene encodes CDR1 DFQATT and CDR2 SNEGSKA (reference sequence). Trimming pared 3 bases from V and 4 bases from J, leaving 15 bases between. This CDR3 reads CSASAGTYTYGYTF. DNA for the CDR3: TGCAGTGCTAGTGCGGGCACCTACACCTATGGCTACACCTTC.

This clonotype has ten or more counts. This rearrangement joins TRBV6-6 to TRBJ2-7; the D gene is possibly TRBD2 (6 bases). The CDR3 totals 15 residues. Trimming shortened V by 0 bases and J by 1 base, and 10 bases separated the two germline ends. Germline-derived CDR1 and CDR2 are MNHNY and SVGAGI (reference sequence). Here the CDR3 DNA reads TGTGCCAGCAGTTACTCGAGGGGACTTTCCTACGAGCAGTACTTC. It translates to CASSYSRGLSYEQYF.

The chain uses TRBV7-2 and TRBJ2-3, with D possibly being TRBD2 (5 bases). The CDR3 runs 16 residues. The germline V gene has CDR1 SGHTA and CDR2 FQGNSA. V lost 6 bases and J lost 1, with 17 bases in between. CDR3 protein: CASRKGGLFGTDTQYF. The CDR3 nucleotides are TGTGCCAGCAGGAAGGGCGGGCTCTTCGGCACAGATACGCAGTATTTT.

A remark on this clonotype: One end of the junction does not line up with germline, which may come from a read error. The rearrangement uses TRBV11-2 and TRBJ2-2; possible D gene TRBD2, 6 bases. This CDR3 comprises 17 residues. Germline assignment: CDR1 SGHAT and CDR2 FQNNGV. The CDR3 sequence is CASSPTEGPRSTGELFF. The CDR3, as DNA: TGTGCTAGCAGCCCTACGGAGGGGCCCCGGAGCACCGGGGAGCTGTTTTTT.

This chain links TRBV4-1 with TRBJ2-1; 12 positions agree with TRBD1. Germline values: CDR1 MGHRA, CDR2 YSYEKL. There are 17 residues in the CDR3. V was clipped by 0 bases and J by 10 bases; unmatched bases: 10. The CDR3 here is CASSQEPGQGAPGEQFF. Written as DNA, the CDR3 is TGCGCCAGCAGCCAAGAACCGGGACAGGGGGCGCCGGGGGAGCAGTTCTTC.